This T cell receptor beta chain was sequenced during a study of shared clonotypes between healthy human individuals (dated by TCRdb to about 2020). Study-level background: The cohort comprised a couple of women and a few men aged 18 to 49 years. To increase sequencing depth and limit assay-specific biases, TCR repertoire library preparation and sequencing were carried out by different laboratories using diverse techniques. For each donor, CD4 naive and CD4 memory were each given three plates, CD8 naive was given two plates, and CD8 memory was given one plate. Each donor's leukapheresis produced roughly between about 0.9 and 9.5 billion PBMCs. Blood TCR repertoires of a handful of healthy adults were deeply sequenced to estimate repertoire size and the extent of clonotype sharing between individuals. General conclusions and limits of the study: The genetic and exposure-history diversity represented was limited by the small number of donors. Estimated clonotype richness was generally larger for naive than for memory subsets. When a few donors were compared, the shared fraction of clonotypes was around 4.6% for naive CD4, roughly 3.3% for naive CD8, 2.3% for memory CD4, and 0.3% to 0.5% for memory CD8. Even with the large sequencing depth, rarefaction of the sorted-subset datasets indicated that sequencing was incomplete. Based on pairwise subsampling, the degree of clonotype sharing among donors was expected to be affected by sequencing depth. Sampling was limited to blood, and TCR repertoires in tissue likely differ from TCR repertoires in blood. Clonotypes shared by all four sorted-subset donors showed higher generation probabilities than non-shared clonotypes.

As encoded in the germline V gene, CDR1 is MGHRA while CDR2 is YSYEKL. The CDR3 numbers 16 residues from cysteine through phenylalanine. The read is trimmed to its CDR3 DNA, 48 bases read in frame from base 1. Between the V and J ends, shortened by 2 bases and 4 bases respectively, the junction contains 17 bases. Using the deep immunoSEQ assay, TCR CDR3 regions were amplified from genomic DNA by multiplex PCR. Extracted genomic DNA from each cell subset was distributed evenly across all wells of several immunoSEQ 96-well plates, and each plate was treated as a replicate. Each replicate PCR for sorted subsets received around 200 ng genomic DNA, equal to roughly 30,000 T cell genomes. The purified libraries were quantified using a Qubit 3.0 fluorometer, sized with a Bioanalyzer 2100, and then quantified again using the KAPA Library Quantification kit. A separate single-read 150-cycle Illumina NextSeq 550 flow cell was used to sequence each immunoSEQ 96-well plate. The published analysis was carried out like this. Because the immunoSEQ output included only junctional sequences and no quality scores, the filtering could not be the same as the filtering used for full-length reads. To assign V/J genes and CDR3, sequences were annotated against IMGT germline references using PyIR, a Python wrapper for IgBLAST v1.9. Reads were removed for weak V/J assignments (E-value above 1e-6), missing CDR3, stop codons, out-of-frame junctions, or ambiguous translated residues. V3J clonotypes were defined as sequences sharing an identical inferred V gene, J gene, and CDR3 amino acid sequence. The percentage overlap between two repertoires was calculated by dividing the number of shared unique clonotypes by the size of the smaller repertoire. Repertoire richness was assessed with RTK rarefaction, the Chao1 estimator, and Recon v2.1 estimates of unobserved clonotypes. Generation probabilities for all TCRbeta clonotypes obtained by the gDNA method from a few donors were computed using OLGA. What TCRdb holds here is the immuneACCESS table cut down to in-frame rearrangements. Part of the clones is not present; checked against another copy, under half of the missing clones reflect an unresolved V gene, and the others are unexplained. The V and J calls and clone size were taken over from that table, and D and trimming were inferred from the DNA. Within this sample are millions of clones, with about 95% of them counted one time only. Jointly, the top ten make up 0.85% to 1.3% of the sample.

Worth noting for this clone: There is no known antigen for this receptor. No base qualities exist here, and no much larger clone lies one base off it.

For the CD8 naive samples, CD45RO-negative cells were positively selected for CCR7, yielding a CD45RA+CCR7+ population from which TemRA cells were excluded. The donors were healthy, HIV-negative adults who had no recently reported acute infections or vaccinations. Every donor was a Caucasian adult living in Nashville, Tennessee, USA. Blood was collected by leukapheresis, and PBMCs were isolated by Ficoll-Histopaque density gradient centrifugation and then cryopreserved in liquid nitrogen vapor phase. Analytical flow cytometry was used to check the purity and quantity of each magnetically sorted T cell population. Genomic DNA was isolated from each sorted fraction and quantified by UV absorbance on a Nanodrop 2000c.

The sequence derives from a man between 18 and 35 years old in good health. The V and J segments used are TRBV4-1 and TRBJ1-2; matching of 5 bases hints at TRBD1 as the D gene. Sequencing input: naive CD8+ T cells sorted from blood. This specimen's cell subset or site label, interpreted: CD45RA+CCR7+. The CDR3 sequence is CASSQSSTAHLYGYTF. In nucleotides, the sequence is TGCGCCAGCAGCCAATCCTCGACAGCTCACCTCTATGGCTACACCTTC.